These 20 T cell receptor beta chains came from one sample sequenced in a study of blood T cell repertoires in COVID-19. The method was immunoSEQ multiplex PCR; TCRdb's version includes in-frame clones alone and lacks a portion of them. The data show some 150,000 clones, more than 75% seen once. The sequenced sample was peripheral blood. These receptor sequences come from a man aged 45-65 years who had recovered from COVID-19.

This chain connects TRBV5-1 to TRBJ1-1, with 7 positions matching TRBD1. Germline V gives CDR1 SGHRS, CDR2 YFSETQ. The CDR3 has 13 residues. The V segment lost 4 bases and the J segment 4 bases; nucleotides outside the gene matches: 4. The CDR3 spells CASSEGQTTEAFF. The CDR3 bases are TGCGCCAGCAGCGAGGGACAGACCACTGAAGCTTTCTTT.

This chain connects TRBV14 to TRBJ1-2; 11 bases match TRBD1. J lost 8 bases, V lost 0 bases, and 8 bases had no gene match. This CDR3 contains 16 residues. Germline CDR1 and CDR2: SGHDN and FVKESK. CDR3 DNA sequence: TGTGCCAGCAGCCAAGAGGGACAGGGGGGCCTATGGGGCTACACCTTC. Translation: CASSQEGQGGLWGYTF. Filled out from reference TRBV14 and TRBJ1-2, the complete variable domain reads EAGVTQFPSHSVIEKGQTVTLRCDPISGHDNLYWYRRVMGKEIKFLLHFVKESKQDESGMPNNRFLAERTGGTYSTLKVQPAELEDSGVYFCASSQEGQGGLWGYTFGSGTRLTVV.

V usage is TRBV14 and J usage is TRBJ2-7; perhaps TRBD1 as D (6 bases). Deletions cut 2 bases from V and 3 bases from J, with 14 bases between. The CDR3 extends over 15 amino acids. Per the germline V gene, CDR1 is SGHDN and CDR2 is FVKESK. The DNA of the CDR3 is TGTGCCAGCAGCCAAAGGACAGTATTGGGCTACGAGCAGTACTTC. This translates into CASSQRTVLGYEQYF. Full variable domain (outside the CDR3, taken from reference TRBV14 and TRBJ2-7): EAGVTQFPSHSVIEKGQTVTLRCDPISGHDNLYWYRRVMGKEIKFLLHFVKESKQDESGMPNNRFLAERTGGTYSTLKVQPAELEDSGVYFCASSQRTVLGYEQYFGPGTRLTVT.

The rearrangement uses TRBV24-1 and TRBJ2-7; D gene unclear. V dropped 5 bases and J dropped 3 bases, with 10 bases sitting between them. Germline V gives CDR1 KGHDR, CDR2 SFDVKD. The CDR3 sequence is 13 residues long. CDR3 sequence reads: CATSAGPGYEQYF. In DNA form, the CDR3 reads TGTGCCACCAGTGCTGGGCCAGGCTACGAGCAGTACTTC.

The V gene is TRBV6-6, the J gene TRBJ2-7, with D perhaps matching TRBD1 (6 bases). The ends were cut back, 6 bases at V and 3 bases at J, with 15 bases in the middle. The CDR3 is 14 residues long. In germline, CDR1 is MNHNY, CDR2 SVGAGI (reference sequence). CDR3 nucleotides: TGTGCCAGCAGCCCCCTACAGGGAAACTACGAGCAGTACTTC. As protein: CASSPLQGNYEQYF.

In this sample, this clone turned up once. The rearrangement links TRBV7-2 to TRBJ2-7; TRBD1 matches 9 bases. The CDR3 has 16 amino acids. CDR1 SGHTA and CDR2 FQGNSA come from the germline V gene. V trimming: 0 bases; J trimming: 3 bases; junction bases outside the gene matches: 6. The CDR3 loop is CASSLALGTGSYEQYF. The CDR3 coding sequence is TGTGCCAGCAGCTTAGCGTTAGGGACAGGGAGCTACGAGCAGTACTTC.

The rearrangement joins TRBV6-5 to TRBJ2-1; TRBD2 might be the D (7 bases). The CDR3 runs to 15 residues. Germline CDR1 is MNHEY and CDR2 is SVGAGI. V lost 0 bases and J 6 bases, leaving 12 bases between the germline ends. The CDR3: CASSYSGGPGNEQFF. CDR3 bases: TGTGCCAGCAGTTACTCGGGGGGGCCGGGCAATGAGCAGTTCTTC.

Concerning this clone: Its ends do not fully match the called genes, so a read error is possible. The chain uses TRBV7-7 and TRBJ2-7; TRBD1 matches 9 bases. Germline-derived CDR1 and CDR2 are SSHAT and FNYEAQ (reference sequence). This CDR3 region has 14 residues. CDR3 bases: TGTGCTAGCAGCTTATCGGACAGGGGATACGAGCAGTACTTC. It codes for CASSLSDRGYEQYF.

The genes are TRBV10-2 and TRBJ2-2; 8 bases align to TRBD1. CDR1 is WSHSY, CDR2 SAAADI, per germline. The CDR3 is made up of 13 amino acids. Germline trimming cut 6 bases from V and 6 bases from J; bases unmatched to any gene: 3. The CDR3 DNA reads as TGCGCCAGCAGGGACAGGGAAGCCGGGGAGCTGTTTTTT. It yields the protein CASRDREAGELFF.

The chain is built from TRBV27 and TRBJ1-2, with D possibly matching TRBD1 (6 bases). Germline V lookup: CDR1 MNHEY, CDR2 SMNVEV (reference sequence). V lost 6 bases and J 0 bases, leaving 11 bases between the germline ends. This CDR3 is built from 14 residues. The CDR3 coding sequence is TGTGCCAGCAGGCAGGGGAATCCTAACTATGGCTACACCTTC. Its translation: CASRQGNPNYGYTF.

This rearrangement joins TRBV6-5 to TRBJ2-3, with D maybe TRBD1 (5 bases). CDR1 is MNHEY and CDR2 is SVGAGI in the germline V gene. The CDR3 consists of 15 residues. V lost 6 bases, J lost 3 bases, and 16 bases lay in between. The CDR3: CASRGRGGMTDTQYF. As DNA, the CDR3 is TGTGCCAGCAGGGGGCGCGGCGGTATGACAGATACGCAGTATTTT.

CDR3 sequence reads: CASSSRLAGSSYEQYF. CDR3 bases: TGTGCCAGCAGCTCACGACTAGCGGGTTCCTCCTACGAGCAGTACTTC. The chain recombines TRBV7-9 with TRBJ2-7; TRBD2 aligns across 10 bases. Germline V gene data show CDR1 as SEHNR and CDR2 as FQNEAQ (reference sequence). V dropped 4 bases and J dropped 0; count of bases not matched to a gene: 6. The CDR3 has 16 residues. Full variable domain (rest looked up from reference TRBV7-9 and TRBJ2-7): DTGVSQNPRHKITKRGQNVTFRCDPISEHNRLYWYRQTLGQGPEFLTYFQNEAQLEKSRLLSDRFSAERPKGSFSTLEIQRTEQGDSAMYLCASSSRLAGSSYEQYFGPGTRLTVT.

This chain joins TRBV7-2 and TRBJ2-5, with TRBD2 identical over 7 bases. This CDR3 contains 16 residues. The J segment lost 5 bases and the V segment lost 2 bases, leaving 11 bases of the junction unmatched. CDR1 and CDR2 (germline): SGHTA, FQGNSA. The DNA of the CDR3 is TGTGCCAGCAGCTTAAACGGGGGGTGGCTATTGGAGACCCAGTACTTC. Its protein is CASSLNGGWLLETQYF.

The DNA for the CDR3 is TGTGCCAGCACCCGTTCCGGGACACTTAACACTGAAGCTTTCTTT. Its protein product is CASTRSGTLNTEAFF. The chain has TRBV6-5 and TRBJ1-1, with D perhaps matching TRBD1 (6 bases). V lost 7 bases and J 2 bases, leaving 17 bases between the germline ends. CDR1 and CDR2 (germline): MNHEY, SVGAGI. This CDR3 contains 15 residues.

In DNA, the CDR3 is TGTGCCAGCAGCTTAGATCGAGGGTTCTACAATGAGCAGTTCTTC. Translating it yields CASSLDRGFYNEQFF. This chain joins TRBV7-9 and TRBJ2-1; D is perhaps TRBD2 (5 bases). Germline lookup yields CDR1 SEHNR and CDR2 FQNEAQ (reference sequence). V shed 1 base and J shed 3 bases, with 10 bases lying between them. The CDR3 has 15 amino acids.

The J gene is TRBJ2-7, the V gene TRBV4-2; 7 positions agree with TRBD1. This CDR3 comprises 12 residues. Germline V gene data show CDR1 as LGHNA and CDR2 as YNFKEQ. The junction had 4 bases not matched to a gene; V was cut back by 6 bases and J by 5 bases. The CDR3 sequence is CASSRTGHEQYF. The CDR3 DNA is TGTGCCAGCAGTCGGACAGGCCACGAGCAGTACTTC.

The V gene is TRBV6-5, the J gene TRBJ1-2; 9 bases are shared with TRBD1. The germline gives CDR1 MNHEY, CDR2 SVGAGI. The CDR3 totals 13 residues. V gave up 5 bases and J gave up 6 bases; unmatched junction bases: 4. The CDR3 is CASSRDRVDGYTF. CDR3 DNA sequence: TGTGCCAGCAGTAGGGACAGGGTCGATGGCTACACCTTC.

The chain has TRBV7-9 and TRBJ2-5; 9 positions agree with TRBD2. The germline V gene has CDR1 SEHNR and CDR2 FQNEAQ (reference sequence). The V and J ends lost 5 bases and 5 bases, in that order; junction bases with no gene match: 9. The CDR3 is 15 amino acids. The chain's CDR3 is CASSPGAGGGETQYF. CDR3 bases: TGTGCCAGCAGCCCAGGAGCGGGGGGTGGGGAGACCCAGTACTTC.

This sequence joins TRBV5-1 and TRBJ2-7; 7 bases match TRBD1. The trim removed 2 bases at V and 5 bases at J, leaving 7 bases unmatched. Germline loops: CDR1 SGHRS, CDR2 YFSETQ. The CDR3 runs to 14 residues. In DNA, the CDR3 is TGCGCCAGCAGCTTAAGACAGGGTCGCGACGAGCAGTACTTC. As protein: CASSLRQGRDEQYF.

The chain is built from TRBV5-6 and TRBJ2-3, with unresolved D. The CDR3 runs 12 residues. V shed 0 bases and J shed 6 bases, with 5 bases lying between them. Germline CDR1 and CDR2: SGHDT and YYEEEE. The CDR3: CASSLVSDTQYF. The CDR3 nucleotides read TGTGCCAGCAGCTTGGTATCGGATACGCAGTATTTT.